These 17 T cell receptor beta chains came from one sample sequenced in a study of shared clonotypes between healthy human individuals. Assay used: immunoSEQ multiplex PCR; TCRdb lists only in-frame clones, some missing. In the table there are roughly 2.5 million clones, roughly nine tenths of which are singletons. Sequencing was performed on naive CD4+ T cells sorted from blood. Sample subset: CD45RA+ positively selected. These receptors originate from a man younger than 30 in good health.

The rearrangement links TRBV18 to TRBJ2-2; TRBD2 matches 11 bases. The germline V gene encodes CDR1 KGHSH and CDR2 LQKENI. The ends lost 3 bases at V and 7 bases at J; junction bases unmatched: 10. CDR3 length equals 17 residues. The CDR3 here is CASSPSILAGVIGELFF. The CDR3 region has the DNA TGTGCCAGCTCACCGTCCATACTAGCGGGAGTAATCGGGGAGCTGTTTTTT.

The V gene is TRBV6-1, the J gene TRBJ1-5; D not certain. V gave up 1 base and J gave up 9 bases, with 10 bases separating them. Looked up from germline, CDR1 is MNHNS and CDR2 is SASEGT. CDR3 size: 13 residues. CDR3 amino acids: CASSEGDAGPQHF. The CDR3 nucleotides read TGTGCCAGCAGTGAAGGGGATGCGGGGCCCCAGCATTTT.

V usage is TRBV5-1 and J usage is TRBJ2-5; 8 bases line up with TRBD2. With 4 bases clipped from V and 4 bases from J, the junction kept 9 bases outside the gene matches. Germline lookup yields CDR1 SGHRS and CDR2 YFSETQ. This CDR3 is built from 15 residues. The CDR3 nucleotides read TGCGCCAGCAGCCCCCTCACTGCGGGGGGAGAGACCCAGTACTTC. Its translation is CASSPLTAGGETQYF.

The V call is TRBV7-2, the J call TRBJ2-2, with TRBD2 matching over 8 bases. CDR1 SGHTA and CDR2 FQGNSA come from the germline V gene. V was clipped by 7 bases and J by 0 bases; unmatched bases: 10. The CDR3 has 17 residues. This CDR3 reads CASTQRRAGANTGELFF. Here the CDR3 DNA reads TGTGCCAGCACCCAACGCCGAGCGGGGGCGAACACCGGGGAGCTGTTTTTT.

V is TRBV19 and J is TRBJ2-7; 7 bases are a match to TRBD1. The V and J ends lost 8 bases and 0 bases, in that order; junction bases with no gene match: 10. Germline loops: CDR1 LNHDA, CDR2 SQIVND (reference sequence). This CDR3 spans 15 amino acids. CDR3 DNA: TGTGCCAGTTCCCGTGGGACAGAGATCTCCTACGAGCAGTACTTC. Translating gives CASSRGTEISYEQYF.

This clone was seen a handful of times. V is TRBV30 and J is TRBJ1-1; TRBD1 matches 10 bases. Germline loops: CDR1 GTSNPN, CDR2 SVGIG (reference sequence). The CDR3 consists of 15 residues. Trimming at V came to 0 bases and at J to 2 bases, leaving 3 bases not matched to a gene. As DNA, the CDR3 is TGTGCCTGGAGTGTACGGACAGGGGGAAACACTGAAGCTTTCTTT. Protein: CAWSVRTGGNTEAFF.

This clone was seen only once. V gene TRBV7-2 combines with J gene TRBJ2-1, with no clear D. There are 17 residues in the CDR3. CDR1 is SGHTA and CDR2 is FQGNSA in the germline V gene. The germline V and J ends were trimmed by 2 bases and 7 bases, with 21 bases remaining between them. The DNA of the CDR3 is TGTGCCAGCAGCTTAAACAATCCGGGTCTAGGGTTGAATGAGCAGTTCTTC. Encoded protein: CASSLNNPGLGLNEQFF. Looking up the rest from reference TRBV7-2 and TRBJ2-1 gives the full variable domain: GAGVSQSPSNKVTEKGKDVELRCDPISGHTALYWYRQSLGQGLEFLIYFQGNSAPDKSGLPSDRFSAERTGGSVSTLTIQRTQQEDSAVYLCASSLNNPGLGLNEQFFGPGTRLTVL.

The count of this clone is one. The chain links TRBV5-4 to TRBJ2-7; 9 bases map to TRBD2. Germline V gene data show CDR1 as SGHNT and CDR2 as YYREEE (reference sequence). Trimming removed 3 bases from V and 2 bases from J; junction bases left unmatched: 6. The CDR3 contains 15 residues. CDR3 nucleotide sequence: TGTGCCAGCAGCTATGGCGCGGGAGGGCCCTACGAGCAGTACTTC. Residues: CASSYGAGGPYEQYF.

The chain combines TRBV5-6 with TRBJ2-1; 7 bases map to TRBD2. V trimming: 2 bases; J trimming: 4 bases; junction bases outside the gene matches: 12. Germline-derived CDR1 and CDR2 are SGHDT and YYEEEE. This CDR3 region has 17 residues. CDR3 sequence: CASSFIQAGVRYNEQFF. The DNA for the CDR3 is TGTGCCAGCAGCTTTATCCAGGCGGGAGTAAGGTACAATGAGCAGTTCTTC.

The V call is TRBV18, the J call TRBJ1-5; maybe TRBD1 (5 bases). The length of the CDR3 is 12 residues. V shed 6 bases and J shed 14 bases, with 17 bases lying between them. In germline, CDR1 is KGHSH, CDR2 LQKENI. DNA for the CDR3: TGTGCCAGCTCGGAAGACGACAGCCGGAAGCATTTT. Encoded protein: CASSEDDSRKHF.

This chain joins TRBV7-2 and TRBJ2-3; weak D call: TRBD1 (6 bases). Trimming shortened V by 3 bases and J by 1 base, and 11 bases separated the two germline ends. Per germline, CDR1 SGHTA and CDR2 FQGNSA. The CDR3 runs to 15 residues. Here the CDR3 reads CASSLNRVGTDTQYF. CDR3 in DNA: TGTGCCAGCAGCTTGAACAGGGTCGGCACAGATACGCAGTATTTT.

The chain recombines TRBV2 with TRBJ2-1; possible D gene TRBD1, 5 bases. Germline lookup yields CDR1 SNHLY and CDR2 FYNNEI. This CDR3 spans 15 amino acids. Trimming took off 5 bases at V and 0 bases at J, with 11 bases between the two ends. The CDR3: CASSYRSLSYNEQFF. The CDR3 nucleotides are TGTGCCAGCAGTTACAGGTCCCTCTCCTACAATGAGCAGTTCTTC.

This chain connects TRBV2 to TRBJ2-2; 9 bases are shared with TRBD1. The CDR3 extends over 15 amino acids. The V gene end was trimmed by 8 bases and the J gene end by 6 bases; junction bases not matched to a gene: 10. The V gene's germline CDR1 is SNHLY and CDR2 FYNNEI. The CDR3 is CASRQRTGEAGELFF. The CDR3 region has the DNA TGTGCCAGCCGTCAAAGGACAGGGGAGGCCGGGGAGCTGTTTTTT.

The DNA for the CDR3 is TGTGCCATCAGTGAGTCTGGCAGGCAAACCGGGGAGCTGTTTTTT. Amino acid sequence: CAISESGRQTGELFF. This sequence joins TRBV10-3 and TRBJ2-2; D gene unclear. V was pared by 0 bases and J by 5 bases, with 10 bases between. CDR3 length: 15 residues. Germline CDR1 ENHRY, CDR2 SYGVKD.

The chain employs TRBV19 and TRBJ2-7, with 11 bases matching TRBD2. In germline, CDR1 is LNHDA, CDR2 SQIVND (reference sequence). Trimming at V came to 4 bases and at J to 5 bases, leaving 13 bases not matched to a gene. This CDR3 has 17 amino acids. The CDR3 spells CASSRGLAVSGVHEQYF. The CDR3 DNA is TGTGCCAGTAGTAGGGGACTAGCGGTGTCCGGCGTTCACGAGCAGTACTTC.

This clone was picked up a small number of times. V gene TRBV28 combines with J gene TRBJ2-7; D is unresolved. CDR3 length: 12 amino acids. V gave up 6 bases and J gave up 10 bases, with 16 bases separating them. Germline CDR1 reads MDHEN; CDR2 reads SYDVKM. CDR3 in amino acids: CASSNYWREQYF. The DNA of the CDR3 is TGTGCCAGCAGCAACTACTGGAGAGAACAGTACTTC.

This clone was seen just once. This chain uses TRBV9 with TRBJ2-2; 7 bases are a match to TRBD2. The CDR3 has 18 amino acids. Germline loops: CDR1 SGDLS, CDR2 YYNGEE. The V segment lost 0 bases and the J segment 0 bases; nucleotides outside the gene matches: 8. CDR3 region: CASSVAAGAWSNTGELFF. The CDR3 DNA is TGTGCCAGCAGCGTAGCGGCGGGAGCATGGTCGAACACCGGGGAGCTGTTTTTT.